This T cell receptor beta chain is from a study of early T cells in non-severe SARS-CoV-2 infection. Study overall: Bulk RNA taken from unsorted whole blood was sequenced, leaving chains unpaired.

The table lists this clonotype with many counts. The germline CDR1 and CDR2 sequences are GTSNPN and SVGIG (reference sequence). The CDR3 totals 16 residues. Trimming cost V 3 bases and J 4 bases; bases outside gene matches: 7. TCRdb re-called the 5' RACE reads with MiXCR, one entry per CDR3 protein. This sample has some 30,000 distinct CDR3 sequences; around 6% occur once, and the top ten carry about an eighth. The rearrangement links TRBV30 to TRBJ2-2; 11 bases align to TRBD2. This clonotype was obtained from an adult who was a healthcare worker with PCR-confirmed SARS-CoV-2 infection or an uninfected control (not recorded which). The sequencing sample was made of whole blood. CDR3 nucleotides: TGTGCCTGGAGGGTAGGGACTAGCGGCCGCACCGGGGAGCTGTTTTTT. Translating gives CAWRVGTSGRTGELFF.